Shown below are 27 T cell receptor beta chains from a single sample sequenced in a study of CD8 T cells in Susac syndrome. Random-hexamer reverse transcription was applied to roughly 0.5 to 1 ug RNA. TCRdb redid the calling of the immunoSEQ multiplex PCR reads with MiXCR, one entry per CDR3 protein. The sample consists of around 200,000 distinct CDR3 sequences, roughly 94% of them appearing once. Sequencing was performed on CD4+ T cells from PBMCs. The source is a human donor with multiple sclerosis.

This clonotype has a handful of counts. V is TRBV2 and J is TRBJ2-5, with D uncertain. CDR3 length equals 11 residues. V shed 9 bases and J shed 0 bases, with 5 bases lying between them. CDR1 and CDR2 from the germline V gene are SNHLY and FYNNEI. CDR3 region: CASNYQETQYF. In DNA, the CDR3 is TGTGCCAGTAACTACCAAGAGACCCAGTACTTC.

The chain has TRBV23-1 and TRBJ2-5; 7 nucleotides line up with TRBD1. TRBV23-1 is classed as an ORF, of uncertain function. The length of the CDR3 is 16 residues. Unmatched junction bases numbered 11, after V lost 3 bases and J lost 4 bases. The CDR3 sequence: CASSHSEQGKGETQYF. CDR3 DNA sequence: TGCGCCAGCAGTCACTCGGAACAGGGGAAGGGAGAGACCCAGTACTTC.

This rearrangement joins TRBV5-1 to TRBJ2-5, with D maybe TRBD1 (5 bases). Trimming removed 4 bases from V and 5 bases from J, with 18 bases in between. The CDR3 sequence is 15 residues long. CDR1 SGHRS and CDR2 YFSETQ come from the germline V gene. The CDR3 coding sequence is TGCGCCAGCAGCAGAGAAACGCAGGGTAGTGAGACCCAGTACTTC. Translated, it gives CASSRETQGSETQYF.

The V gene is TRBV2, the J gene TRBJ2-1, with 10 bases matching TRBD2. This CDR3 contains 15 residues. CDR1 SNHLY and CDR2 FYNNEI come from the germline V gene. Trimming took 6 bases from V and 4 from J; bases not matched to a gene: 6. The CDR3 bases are TGTGCCAGCAGCTTAGAAGCGGGGGGGTACAATGAGCAGTTCTTC. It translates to CASSLEAGGYNEQFF.

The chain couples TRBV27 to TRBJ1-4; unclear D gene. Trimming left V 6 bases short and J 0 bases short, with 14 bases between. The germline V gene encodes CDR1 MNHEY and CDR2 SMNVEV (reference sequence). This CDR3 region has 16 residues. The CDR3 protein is CASSSGWGSTNEKLFF. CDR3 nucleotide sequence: TGTGCCAGCAGCTCGGGGTGGGGTTCAACTAATGAAAAACTGTTTTTT. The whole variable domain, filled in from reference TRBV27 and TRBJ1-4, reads EAQVTQNPRYLITVTGKKLTVTCSQNMNHEYMSWYRQDPGLGLRQIYYSMNVEVTDKGDVPEGYKVSRKEKRNFPLILESPSPNQTSLYFCASSSGWGSTNEKLFFGSGTQLSVL.

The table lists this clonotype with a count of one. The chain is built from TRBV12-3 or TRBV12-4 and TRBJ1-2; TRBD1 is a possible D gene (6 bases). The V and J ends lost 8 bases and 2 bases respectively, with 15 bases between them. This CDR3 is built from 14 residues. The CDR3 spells CASYRTVANYGYTF. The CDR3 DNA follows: TGTGCCAGCTACAGGACAGTAGCAAACTATGGCTACACCTTC.

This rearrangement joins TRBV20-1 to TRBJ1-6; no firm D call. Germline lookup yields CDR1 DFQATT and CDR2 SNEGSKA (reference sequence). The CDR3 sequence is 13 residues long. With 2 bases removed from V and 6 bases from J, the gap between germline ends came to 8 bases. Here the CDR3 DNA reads TGCAGTGCTAGAACCGGGATTAATTCACCCCTCCACTTT. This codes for CSARTGINSPLHF.

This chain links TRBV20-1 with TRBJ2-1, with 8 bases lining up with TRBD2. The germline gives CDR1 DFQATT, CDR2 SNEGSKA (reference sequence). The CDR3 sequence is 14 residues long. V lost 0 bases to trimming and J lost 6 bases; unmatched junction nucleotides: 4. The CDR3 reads CSARDTGGINEQFF. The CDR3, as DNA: TGCAGTGCTAGAGATACGGGGGGGATCAATGAGCAGTTCTTC.

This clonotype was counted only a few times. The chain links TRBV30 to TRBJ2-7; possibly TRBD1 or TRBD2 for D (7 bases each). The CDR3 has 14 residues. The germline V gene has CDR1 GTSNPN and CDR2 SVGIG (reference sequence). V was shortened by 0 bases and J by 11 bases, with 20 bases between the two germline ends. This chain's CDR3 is CAWSVPYRGGIEYF. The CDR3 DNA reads TGTGCCTGGAGTGTCCCCTACAGGGGAGGGATAGAGTACTTC.

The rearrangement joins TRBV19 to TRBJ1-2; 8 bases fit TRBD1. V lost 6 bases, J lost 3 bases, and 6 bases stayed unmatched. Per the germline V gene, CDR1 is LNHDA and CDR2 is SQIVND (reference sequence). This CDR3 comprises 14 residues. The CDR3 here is CASRNDRGDYGYTF. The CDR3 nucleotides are TGTGCCAGTAGGAACGACAGGGGTGACTATGGCTACACCTTC.

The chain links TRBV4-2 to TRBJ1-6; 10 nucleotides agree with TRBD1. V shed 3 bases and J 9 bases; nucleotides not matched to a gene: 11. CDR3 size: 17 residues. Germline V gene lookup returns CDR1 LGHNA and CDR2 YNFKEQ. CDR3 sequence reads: CASSQDTPGQGTSPLHF. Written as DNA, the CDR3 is TGTGCCAGCAGCCAGGATACTCCGGGACAGGGGACTTCACCCCTCCACTTT.

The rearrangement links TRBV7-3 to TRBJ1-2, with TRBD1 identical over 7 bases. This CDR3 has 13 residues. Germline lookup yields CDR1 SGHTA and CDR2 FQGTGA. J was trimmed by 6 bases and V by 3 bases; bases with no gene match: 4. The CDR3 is CASSLTGNHGYTF. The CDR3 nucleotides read TGTGCCAGCAGCTTGACAGGGAACCATGGCTACACCTTC.

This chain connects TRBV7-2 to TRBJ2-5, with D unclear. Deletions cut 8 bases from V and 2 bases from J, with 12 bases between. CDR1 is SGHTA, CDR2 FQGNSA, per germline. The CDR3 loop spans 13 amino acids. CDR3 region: CASGSRQQETQYF. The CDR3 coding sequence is TGTGCCAGCGGATCCCGCCAACAAGAGACCCAGTACTTC.

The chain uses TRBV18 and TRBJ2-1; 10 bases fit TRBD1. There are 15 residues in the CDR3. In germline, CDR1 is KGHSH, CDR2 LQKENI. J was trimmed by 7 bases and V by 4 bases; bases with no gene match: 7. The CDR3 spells CASSLGTGDFNEQFF. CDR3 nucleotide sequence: TGTGCCAGCTCACTCGGGACAGGGGATTTTAATGAGCAGTTCTTC.

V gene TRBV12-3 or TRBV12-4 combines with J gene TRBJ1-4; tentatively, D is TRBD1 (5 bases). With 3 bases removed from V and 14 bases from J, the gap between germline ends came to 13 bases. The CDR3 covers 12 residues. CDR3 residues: CASSFHPQGLFF. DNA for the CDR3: TGTGCCAGCAGTTTTCATCCTCAGGGTCTGTTTTTT.

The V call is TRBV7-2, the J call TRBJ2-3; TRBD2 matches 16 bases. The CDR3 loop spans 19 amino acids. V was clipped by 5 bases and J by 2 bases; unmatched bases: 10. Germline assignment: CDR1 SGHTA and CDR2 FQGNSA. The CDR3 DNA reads TGTGCCAGCAGCCGAATCGGGACTAGCGGGGGGGCCTCCACAGATACGCAGTATTTT. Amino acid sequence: CASSRIGTSGGASTDTQYF.

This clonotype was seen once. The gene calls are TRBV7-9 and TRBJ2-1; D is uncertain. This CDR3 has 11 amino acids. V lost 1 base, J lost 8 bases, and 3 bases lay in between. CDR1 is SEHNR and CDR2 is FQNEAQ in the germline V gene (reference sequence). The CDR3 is CASSLEDEQFF. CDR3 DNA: TGTGCCAGCAGCTTAGAAGATGAGCAGTTCTTC.

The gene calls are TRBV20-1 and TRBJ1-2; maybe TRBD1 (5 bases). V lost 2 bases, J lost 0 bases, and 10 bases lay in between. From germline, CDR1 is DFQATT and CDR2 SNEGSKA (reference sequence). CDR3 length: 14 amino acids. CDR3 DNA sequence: TGCAGTGCTAGACGACAGTTAGCTAACTATGGCTACACCTTC. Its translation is CSARRQLANYGYTF.

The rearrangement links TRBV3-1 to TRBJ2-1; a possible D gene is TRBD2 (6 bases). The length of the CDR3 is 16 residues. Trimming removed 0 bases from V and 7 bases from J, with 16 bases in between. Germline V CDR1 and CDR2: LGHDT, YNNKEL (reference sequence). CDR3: CASSQDRGGVTNEQFF. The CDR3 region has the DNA TGTGCCAGCAGCCAAGATCGAGGCGGGGTAACTAATGAGCAGTTCTTC.

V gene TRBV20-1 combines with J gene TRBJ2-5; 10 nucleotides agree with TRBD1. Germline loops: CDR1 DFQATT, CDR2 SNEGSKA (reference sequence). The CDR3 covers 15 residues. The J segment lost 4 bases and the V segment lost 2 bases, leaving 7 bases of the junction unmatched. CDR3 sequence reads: CSARSGQGGRETQYF. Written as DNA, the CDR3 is TGCAGTGCTAGATCCGGACAGGGGGGGAGAGAGACCCAGTACTTC.

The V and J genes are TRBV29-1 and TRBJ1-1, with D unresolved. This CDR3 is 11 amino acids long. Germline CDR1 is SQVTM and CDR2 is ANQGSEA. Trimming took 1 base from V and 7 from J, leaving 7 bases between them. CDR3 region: CSVEVGDEAFF. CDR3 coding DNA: TGCAGCGTTGAAGTCGGCGATGAAGCTTTCTTT. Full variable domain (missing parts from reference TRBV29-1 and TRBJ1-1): SAVISQKPSRDICQRGTSLTIQCQVDSQVTMMFWYRQQPGQSLTLIATANQGSEATYESGFVIDKFPISRPNLTFSTLTVSNMSPEDSSIYLCSVEVGDEAFFGQGTRLTVV.

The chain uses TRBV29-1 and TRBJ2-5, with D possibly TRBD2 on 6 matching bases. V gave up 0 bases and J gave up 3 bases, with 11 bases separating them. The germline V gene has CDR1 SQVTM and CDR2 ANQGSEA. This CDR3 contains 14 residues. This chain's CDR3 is CSVEDSGEEETQYF. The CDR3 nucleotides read TGCAGCGTTGAAGATAGCGGAGAAGAAGAGACCCAGTACTTC. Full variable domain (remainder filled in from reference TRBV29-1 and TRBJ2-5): SAVISQKPSRDICQRGTSLTIQCQVDSQVTMMFWYRQQPGQSLTLIATANQGSEATYESGFVIDKFPISRPNLTFSTLTVSNMSPEDSSIYLCSVEDSGEEETQYFGPGTRLLVL.

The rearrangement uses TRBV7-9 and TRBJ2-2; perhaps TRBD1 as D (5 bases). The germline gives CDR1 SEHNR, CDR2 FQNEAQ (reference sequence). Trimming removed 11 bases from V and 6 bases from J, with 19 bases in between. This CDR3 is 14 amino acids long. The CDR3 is CAVQGRVPAGELFF. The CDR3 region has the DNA TGTGCCGTGCAGGGCAGGGTTCCCGCCGGGGAGCTGTTTTTT.

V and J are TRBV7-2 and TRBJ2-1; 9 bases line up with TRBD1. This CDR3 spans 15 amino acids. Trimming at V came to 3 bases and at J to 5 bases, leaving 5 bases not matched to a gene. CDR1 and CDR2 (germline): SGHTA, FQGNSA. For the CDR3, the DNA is TGTGCCAGCAGCTTGGGGACAGGGCCCCACAATGAGCAGTTCTTC. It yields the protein CASSLGTGPHNEQFF.

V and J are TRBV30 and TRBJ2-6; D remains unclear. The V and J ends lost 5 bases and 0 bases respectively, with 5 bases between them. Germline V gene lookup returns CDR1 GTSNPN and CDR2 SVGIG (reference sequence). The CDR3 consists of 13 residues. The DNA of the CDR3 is TGTGCCTGGTGCGACTCTGGGGCCAACGTCCTGACTTTC. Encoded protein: CAWCDSGANVLTF.

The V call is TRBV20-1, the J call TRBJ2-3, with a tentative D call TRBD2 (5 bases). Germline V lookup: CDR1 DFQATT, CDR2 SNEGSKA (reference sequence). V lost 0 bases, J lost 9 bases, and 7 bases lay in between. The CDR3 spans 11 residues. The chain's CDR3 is CSARDPGTQYF. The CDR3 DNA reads TGCAGTGCTAGAGATCCGGGGACGCAGTATTTT.

This CDR3 reads CASSSGLATEQYV. As DNA, the CDR3 is TGTGCCAGCAGCTCGGGACTAGCAACCGAGCAGTACGTC. This chain links TRBV7-2 with TRBJ2-7, with 9 positions matching TRBD2. The CDR3 consists of 13 residues. After removal of 4 bases from V and 6 bases from J, the junction contained 4 bases not matched to a gene. Germline loops: CDR1 SGHTA, CDR2 FQGNSA.